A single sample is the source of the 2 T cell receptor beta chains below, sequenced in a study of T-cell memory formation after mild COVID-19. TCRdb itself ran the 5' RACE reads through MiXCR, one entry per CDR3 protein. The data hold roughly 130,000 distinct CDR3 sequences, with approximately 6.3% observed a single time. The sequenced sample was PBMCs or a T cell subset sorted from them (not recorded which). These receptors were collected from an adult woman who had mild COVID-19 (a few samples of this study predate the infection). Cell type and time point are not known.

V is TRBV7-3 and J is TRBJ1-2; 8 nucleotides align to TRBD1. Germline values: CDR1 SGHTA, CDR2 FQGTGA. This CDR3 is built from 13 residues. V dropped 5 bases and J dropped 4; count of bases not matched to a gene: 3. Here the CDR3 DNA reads TGTGCCAGCAGCCTACAGGGGGGCTATGGCTACACCTTC. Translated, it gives CASSLQGGYGYTF.

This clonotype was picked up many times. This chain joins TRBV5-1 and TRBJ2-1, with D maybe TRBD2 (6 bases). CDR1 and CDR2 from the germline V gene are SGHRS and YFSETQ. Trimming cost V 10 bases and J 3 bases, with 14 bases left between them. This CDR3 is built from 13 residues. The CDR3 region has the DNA TGCGCCTCACGACCCGGGAGCTACAATGAGCAGTTCTTC. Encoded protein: CASRPGSYNEQFF.